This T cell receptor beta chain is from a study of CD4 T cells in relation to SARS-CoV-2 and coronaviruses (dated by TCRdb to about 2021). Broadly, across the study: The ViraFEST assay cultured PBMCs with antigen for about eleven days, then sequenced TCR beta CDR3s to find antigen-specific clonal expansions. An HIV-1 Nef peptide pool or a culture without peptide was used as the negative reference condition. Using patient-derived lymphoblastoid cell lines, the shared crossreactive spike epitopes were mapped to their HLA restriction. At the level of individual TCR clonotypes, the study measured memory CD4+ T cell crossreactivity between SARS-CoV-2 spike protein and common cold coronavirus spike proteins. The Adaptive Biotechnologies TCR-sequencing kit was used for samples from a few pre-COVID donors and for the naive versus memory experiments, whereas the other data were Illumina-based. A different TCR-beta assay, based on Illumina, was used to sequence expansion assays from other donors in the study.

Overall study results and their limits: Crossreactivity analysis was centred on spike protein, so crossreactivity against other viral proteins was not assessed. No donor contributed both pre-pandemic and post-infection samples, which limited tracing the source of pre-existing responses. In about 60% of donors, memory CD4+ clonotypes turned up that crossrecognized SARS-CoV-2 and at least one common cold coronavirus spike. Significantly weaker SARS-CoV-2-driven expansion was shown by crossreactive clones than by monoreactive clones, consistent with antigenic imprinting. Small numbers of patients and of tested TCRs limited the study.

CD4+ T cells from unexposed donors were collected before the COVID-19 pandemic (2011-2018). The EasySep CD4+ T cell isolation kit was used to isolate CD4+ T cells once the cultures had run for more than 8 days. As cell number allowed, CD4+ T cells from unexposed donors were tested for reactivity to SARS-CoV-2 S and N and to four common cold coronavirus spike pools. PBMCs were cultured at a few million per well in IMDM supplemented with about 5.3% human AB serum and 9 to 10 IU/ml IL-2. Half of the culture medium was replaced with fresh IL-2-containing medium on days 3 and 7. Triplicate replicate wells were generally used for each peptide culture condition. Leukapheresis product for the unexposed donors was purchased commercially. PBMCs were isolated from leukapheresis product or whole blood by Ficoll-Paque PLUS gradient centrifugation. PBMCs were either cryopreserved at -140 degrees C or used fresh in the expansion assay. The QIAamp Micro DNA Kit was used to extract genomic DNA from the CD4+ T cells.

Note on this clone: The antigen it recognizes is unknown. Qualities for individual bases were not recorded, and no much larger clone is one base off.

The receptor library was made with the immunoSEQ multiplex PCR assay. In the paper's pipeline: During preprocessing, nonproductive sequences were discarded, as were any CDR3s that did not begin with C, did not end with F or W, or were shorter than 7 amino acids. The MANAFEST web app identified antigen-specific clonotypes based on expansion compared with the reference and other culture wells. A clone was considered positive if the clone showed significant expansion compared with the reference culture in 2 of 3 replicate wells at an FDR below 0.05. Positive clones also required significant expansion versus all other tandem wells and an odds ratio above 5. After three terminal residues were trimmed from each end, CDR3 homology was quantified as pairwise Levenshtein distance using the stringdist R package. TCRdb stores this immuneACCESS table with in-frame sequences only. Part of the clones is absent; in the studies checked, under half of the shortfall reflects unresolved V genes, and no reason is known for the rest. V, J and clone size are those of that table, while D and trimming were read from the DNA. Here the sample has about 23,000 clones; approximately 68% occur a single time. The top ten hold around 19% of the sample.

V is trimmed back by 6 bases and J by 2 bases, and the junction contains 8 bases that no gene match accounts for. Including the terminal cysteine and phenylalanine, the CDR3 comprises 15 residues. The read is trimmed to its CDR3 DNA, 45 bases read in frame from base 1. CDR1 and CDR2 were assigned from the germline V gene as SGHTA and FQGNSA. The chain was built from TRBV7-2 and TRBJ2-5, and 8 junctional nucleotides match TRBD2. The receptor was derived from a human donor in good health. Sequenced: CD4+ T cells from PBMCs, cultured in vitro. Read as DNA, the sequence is TGTGCCAGCAGACCACCCGGGAGGGGGCAAGAGACCCAGTACTTC. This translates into CASRPPGRGQETQYF.